Each of the 8 T cell receptor beta chains below was sequenced from the same sample in a study of blood T cell repertoires in COVID-19. Sequencing was performed with immunoSEQ multiplex PCR; in TCRdb, only in-frame clones are kept and a portion is missing. This table has a few hundred thousand clones, 84% appearing once. The sequencing sample was made of PBMCs or T cells enriched from blood (not recorded which). These receptors came from a woman between 35 and 50 years old who had recovered from COVID-19.

Comments on this clone: A much more abundant neighbour one base away suggests this may be a read error. The chain has TRBV27 and TRBJ2-5; D might be TRBD1 (6 bases). The CDR3 spans 13 residues. Trimming took 6 bases from V and 2 from J, leaving 10 bases between them. Germline V lookup: CDR1 MNHEY, CDR2 SMNVEV (reference sequence). As DNA, the CDR3 is TGTGCCAGCAGCCGCGGACAGCAAGAGACCCAGTACTTC. It yields the protein CASSRGQQETQYF.

This chain joins TRBV12-3 or TRBV12-4 and TRBJ1-2, with D possibly TRBD1 on 5 matching bases. This CDR3 has 13 residues. Trimming stripped 5 bases from V and 4 bases from J, with 11 bases between. CDR3 in DNA: TGTGCCAGCAGTCCCTACGGGGGCTATGGCTACACCTTC. Residues: CASSPYGGYGYTF.

This clone was detected a few times. The same CDR3 also results from other DNA sequences found in this sample. The chain couples TRBV9 to TRBJ2-3, with 10 bases that match TRBD2. The CDR3 totals 15 residues. After removal of 3 bases from V and 0 bases from J, the junction contained 1 base not matched to a gene. The germline CDR1 and CDR2 sequences are SGDLS and YYNGEE. The chain's CDR3 is CASSATSGSTDTQYF. For the CDR3, the DNA is TGTGCCAGCAGCGCGACTAGCGGGAGCACAGATACGCAGTATTTT.

The gene calls are TRBV7-2 and TRBJ2-3; D is ambiguous. Germline-derived CDR1 and CDR2 are SGHTA and FQGNSA. Trimming pared 2 bases from V and 2 bases from J, leaving 11 bases between. The CDR3 extends over 15 amino acids. The CDR3 DNA sequence: TGTGCCAGCAGCTTACTTTTACTGATCACAGATACGCAGTATTTT. This gives the protein CASSLLLLITDTQYF.

This clone has at least ten counts. The rearrangement joins TRBV10-3 to TRBJ1-1, with TRBD1 matching over 9 bases. The V segment lost 5 bases and the J segment 1 base; nucleotides outside the gene matches: 5. The CDR3 is 15 residues long. Germline V gives CDR1 ENHRY, CDR2 SYGVKD. In DNA, the CDR3 is TGTGCCATCAGTACCCCGGGACAGGGGAACACTGAAGCTTTCTTT. As protein: CAISTPGQGNTEAFF.

J is TRBJ1-5 and V is TRBV6-5; possibly TRBD1 for D (5 bases). Trimming pared 6 bases from V and 4 bases from J, leaving 10 bases between. There are 13 residues in the CDR3. The germline gives CDR1 MNHEY, CDR2 SVGAGI. CDR3 coding DNA: TGTGCCAGCAGAACAGGTTTAAATCAGCCCCAGCATTTT. Translated, it gives CASRTGLNQPQHF.

The chain couples TRBV6-1 to TRBJ2-5, with D tentatively TRBD2 (6 bases). V was pared by 3 bases and J by 5 bases, with 16 bases between. This CDR3 comprises 15 residues. The germline gives CDR1 MNHNS, CDR2 SASEGT. The CDR3 loop is CASSEGSGTSETQYF. DNA of the CDR3: TGTGCCAGCAGTGAGGGATCAGGGACTTCGGAGACCCAGTACTTC.

The chain has TRBV11-2 and TRBJ2-1, with 12 bases aligning to TRBD2. This CDR3 is built from 16 residues. Trimming removed 4 bases from V and 4 bases from J; junction bases left unmatched: 5. Germline CDR1 and CDR2: SGHAT and FQNNGV. CDR3 sequence reads: CASSSTGTSGYNEQFF. The CDR3 DNA reads as TGTGCCAGCAGCTCGACCGGGACTAGCGGGTACAATGAGCAGTTCTTC.